This T cell receptor beta chain was profiled in a study of CD8 T cell repertoires and HIV-1 epitope variants. Looking at the study overall: T cells were stimulated with Twenty-five Gag and Nef peptides separately. General study points: Four to six clonotypes recognized Nef KF9, one HW9, none TAALDMSHF.

The CDR3 consists of 14 residues. V shed 6 bases and J shed 2 bases, with 13 bases lying between them. CDR1 and CDR2 from the germline V gene are WSHSY and SAAADI. This clone was detected a few times. Its antigen is still unknown. This table comes from immunoSEQ multiplex PCR, and its TCRdb copy is limited to in-frame clones, with some not included. The profile shows approximately 5,000 clones, approximately 67% of them singletons. The sequencing input was cultured CD8+ T cells derived from PBMCs. This receptor was obtained from a male donor with HIV. V usage is TRBV10-2 and J usage is TRBJ1-2, with D unresolved. CDR3 nucleotides: TGCGCCAGCAGGGCGGAGGGCCCAAACTATGGCTACACCTTC. Translating it yields CASRAEGPNYGYTF.